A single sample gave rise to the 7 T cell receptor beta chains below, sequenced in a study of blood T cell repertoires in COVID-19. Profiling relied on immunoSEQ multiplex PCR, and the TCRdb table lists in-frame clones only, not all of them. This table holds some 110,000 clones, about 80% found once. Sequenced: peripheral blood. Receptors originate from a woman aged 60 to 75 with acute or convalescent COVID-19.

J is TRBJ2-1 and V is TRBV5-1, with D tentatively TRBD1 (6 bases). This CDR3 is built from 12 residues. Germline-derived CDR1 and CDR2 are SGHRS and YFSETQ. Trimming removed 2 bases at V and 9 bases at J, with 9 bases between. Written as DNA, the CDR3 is TGCGCCAGCAGCTTCCAGGGGAGTGAGCAGTTCTTC. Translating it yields CASSFQGSEQFF.

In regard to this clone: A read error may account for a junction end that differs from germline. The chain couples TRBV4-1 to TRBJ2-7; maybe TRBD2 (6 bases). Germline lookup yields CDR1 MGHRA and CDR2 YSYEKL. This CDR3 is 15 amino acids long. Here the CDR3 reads CASSEETRGLGEQYF. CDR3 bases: TGCGCCAGCAGCGAAGAGACTAGAGGGTTAGGCGAGCAGTACTTC.

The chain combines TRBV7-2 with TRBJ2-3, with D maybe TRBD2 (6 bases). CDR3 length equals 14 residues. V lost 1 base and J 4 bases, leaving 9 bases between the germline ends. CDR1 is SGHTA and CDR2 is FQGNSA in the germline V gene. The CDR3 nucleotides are TGTGCCAGCAGCTTAGGCGGGGACCCAGATACGCAGTATTTT. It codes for CASSLGGDPDTQYF.

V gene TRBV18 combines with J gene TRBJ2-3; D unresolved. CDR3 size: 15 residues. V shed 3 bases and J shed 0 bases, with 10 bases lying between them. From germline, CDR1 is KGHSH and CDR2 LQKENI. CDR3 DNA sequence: TGTGCCAGCTCACCGTCACGCGAAAGCACAGATACGCAGTATTTT. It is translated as CASSPSRESTDTQYF.

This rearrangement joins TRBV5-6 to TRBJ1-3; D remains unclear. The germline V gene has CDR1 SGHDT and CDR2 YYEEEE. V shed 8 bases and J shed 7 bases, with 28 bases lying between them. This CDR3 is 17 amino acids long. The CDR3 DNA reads TGTGCCAGGTCGGGGAACTTAAACGCTCTGGAAAGGAACACCATATATTTT. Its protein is CARSGNLNALERNTIYF.

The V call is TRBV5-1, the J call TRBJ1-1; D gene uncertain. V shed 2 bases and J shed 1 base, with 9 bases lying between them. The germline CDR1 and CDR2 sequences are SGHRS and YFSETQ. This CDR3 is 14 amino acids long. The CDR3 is CASSLQPENTEAFF. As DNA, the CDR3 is TGCGCCAGCAGCTTACAGCCAGAGAACACTGAAGCTTTCTTT.

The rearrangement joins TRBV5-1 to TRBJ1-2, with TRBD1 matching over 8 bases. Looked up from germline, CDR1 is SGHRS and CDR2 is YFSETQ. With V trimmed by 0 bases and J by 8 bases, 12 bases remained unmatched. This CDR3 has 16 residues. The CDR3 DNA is TGCGCCAGCAGCTTGGATCAGGGGGCGAACAACGCGGGCTACACCTTC. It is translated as CASSLDQGANNAGYTF. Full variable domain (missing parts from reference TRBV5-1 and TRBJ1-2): KAGVTQTPRYLIKTRGQQVTLSCSPISGHRSVSWYQQTPGQGLQFLFEYFSETQRNKGNFPGRFSGRQFSNSRSEMNVSTLELGDSALYLCASSLDQGANNAGYTFGSGTRLTVV.